What follows describes a single T cell receptor (beta chain). TCRdb's copy holds only in-frame clones and misses some; the assay was immunoSEQ multiplex PCR. The profile covers 160,000 or so clones, with 75% to 85% appearing a single time and 11% taken by the ten largest. These data originate in a study of blood T cell repertoires in COVID-19. Germline loops: CDR1 KGHSH, CDR2 LQKENI. V lost 5 bases to trimming and J lost 1 base; unmatched junction nucleotides: 5. The CDR3 loop spans 14 amino acids. The V gene is TRBV18, the J gene TRBJ2-7; 7 bases map to TRBD1. This TCR was sampled from a human donor in a cohort sampled during active COVID-19. Specimen: peripheral blood. As DNA, the CDR3 is TGTGCCAGCTCAAACCTGGACAGGTCCTACGAGCAGTACTTC. Translated: CASSNLDRSYEQYF. Using reference TRBV18 and TRBJ2-7 for the parts outside the CDR3, the full variable domain is NAGVMQNPRHLVRRRGQEARLRCSPMKGHSHVYWYRQLPEEGLKFMVYLQKENIIDESGMPKERFSAEFPKEGPSILRIQQVVRGDSAAYFCASSNLDRSYEQYFGPGTRLTVT.